The source of this T cell receptor (beta chain) is a study of monozygotic twins with inflammatory bowel disease. General observations from the study: Separate T cell subtypes could not be resolved from one another. Treatment differences in immunosuppression may have added variability to the repertoires of patients.

Used for each TCR library was approximately 3,600 ng of total RNA. TCRdb re-analyzed the 5' RACE reads; it lists each CDR3 protein once, without DNA. This repertoire includes under 350,000 distinct CDR3 sequences. Comment on this clonotype: No antigen is known for it.

Sequenced sample: blood. The source is a human donor with ulcerative colitis or Crohn's disease, or a healthy co-twin of an affected twin (not recorded which).

This chain's CDR3 is CASRPDIVIEQYF. The chain employs TRBV5-1 and TRBJ2-7. The CDR3 contains 13 residues. The germline V gene encodes CDR1 SGHRS and CDR2 YFSETQ.